This TCR beta chain was captured in a study of T cells after yellow fever vaccination. Study conclusions and caveats: A limited proportion of clonotypes was detected within both the CD4 and CD8 compartments. Vaccine-responding clonotypes were almost all undetectable in sorted memory subsets on day 0.

This clonotype has just a few counts. This CDR3 comprises 15 residues. Germline-derived CDR1 and CDR2 are LGHNA and YSLEER. Trimming cost V 1 base and J 6 bases, with 12 bases left between them. One entry per CDR3 protein results from TCRdb running MiXCR on the 5' RACE reads. The sample lists about 53,000 distinct CDR3 sequences; 5.5% to 6% were seen once. The clonotype comes from a man between 18 and 35 years old who received the YFV17D yellow fever vaccine. The chain recombines TRBV4-3 with TRBJ2-2; either TRBD1 or TRBD2 may supply D (6 bases each). The material sequenced was PBMCs, either bulk or a sorted T-cell subset (CD4+, CD8+, memory, or dextramer-sorted; not recorded which), taken on the day of the yellow fever booster vaccination. DNA of the CDR3: TGCGCCAGCAGCCAAGTTCTGGGGGGCCCCGGGGAGCTGTTTTTT. Protein sequence: CASSQVLGGPGELFF.